Shown below are 21 T cell receptor beta chains from a single sample sequenced in a study of T cells in women clearing cervical HPV infection. Sequencing used immunoSEQ multiplex PCR; TCRdb keeps in-frame clones, though not all of them. This sample's table reports tens of thousands of clones. The sample taken for sequencing was blood buffy coat. These TCRs come from a woman aged 18 to 69 with a cervical HPV16 infection that either progressed to CIN3+ or cleared (not recorded which).

Details on this clone: The sequenced fragment ends 3 residues before the CDR3 boundary, so the rest is inferred from the germline J gene. The chain recombines TRBV7-9 with TRBJ1-2; D not resolved. CDR1 is SEHNR and CDR2 is FQNEAQ in the germline V gene (reference sequence). This CDR3 is 13 amino acids long. CDR3 sequence: CASSLAGSDDYTF. Partial CDR3 DNA: TGTGCCAGCAGCTTAGCGGGCAGTGACGAC.

About this clone: The sequenced fragment ends 3 residues before the CDR3 boundary, so the rest is inferred from the germline J gene. This chain connects TRBV6-1 to TRBJ1-5; 12 nucleotides line up with TRBD1. The CDR3 is made up of 19 amino acids. Germline CDR1 is MNHNS and CDR2 is SASEGT. Trimming at V came to 6 bases and at J to 0 bases, leaving 12 bases not matched to a gene. The sequenced part of the CDR3 DNA is TGTGCCAGCAGCGAATACGGGACAGGGGGCCCTACTAGCAATCAGCCC. Its translation is CASSEYGTGGPTSNQP. The full-length CDR3 reads as CASSEYGTGGPTSNQPQHF.

Points on this clone: Read data end 3 residues before the CDR3 end; the end is taken from the germline J gene. The chain links TRBV7-3 to TRBJ2-5; D uncertain. The V end was cut by 0 bases, the J end by 5 bases, with 7 bases between. The length of the CDR3 is 13 residues. The germline V gene has CDR1 SGHTA and CDR2 FQGTGA. The DNA read from the CDR3 is TGTGCCAGCAGCTTAACCCCAGGCGAGACC. This sequence encodes CASSLTPGET. Given in full, the CDR3 is CASSLTPGETQYF.

Worth noting for this clone: The read comes to an end 3 residues before the CDR3 does, leaving the germline J gene to fill in the end. The chain has TRBV2 and TRBJ2-2, with D maybe TRBD2 (6 bases). This CDR3 is built from 16 residues. Per germline, CDR1 SNHLY and CDR2 FYNNEI. Trimming cost V 6 bases and J 2 bases, with 16 bases left between them. CDR3 sequence reads: CASSPPGTLNTGELFF. The sequenced part of the CDR3 DNA is TGTGCCAGCAGCCCCCCAGGGACTCTTAACACCGGGGAG.

As for this clone: The read falls 3 residues short of the CDR3 end, and the missing part is taken from the germline J gene. The chain is built from TRBV30 and TRBJ1-2; TRBD1 might be the D (5 bases). The CDR3 totals 13 residues. Trimming shortened V by 1 base and J by 5 bases, and 11 bases separated the two germline ends. Germline CDR1 is GTSNPN and CDR2 is SVGIG (reference sequence). The DNA read from the CDR3 is TGTGCCTGGAGTGGCCAGGGAGGGTATGGC. It translates to CAWSGQGGYG. The complete CDR3 reads CAWSGQGGYGYTF.

To note about this clone: Read sequence stops 3 residues before the CDR3 end, and the germline J gene provides the missing end. This chain connects TRBV6-2 or TRBV6-3 to TRBJ1-2; TRBD1 aligns across 9 bases. Germline assignment: CDR1 MNHEY and CDR2 SVGEGT. This CDR3 comprises 15 residues. CDR3 protein: CASSYSGTGSYDYTF. The part of the CDR3 DNA that was read is TGTGCCAGCAGTTACTCCGGGACAGGGAGCTACGAC.

In the case of this clone: The read comes to an end 3 residues before the CDR3 does, leaving the germline J gene to fill in the end. This chain joins TRBV14 and TRBJ2-1; D gene unclear. CDR3 length: 14 residues. Deletions cut 1 base from V and 3 bases from J, with 7 bases between. Germline lookup yields CDR1 SGHDN and CDR2 FVKESK. CDR3 bases read: TGTGCCAGCAGCCAAGTGGTCGGCTACAATGAG. This encodes CASSQVVGYNE. The whole CDR3 protein reads CASSQVVGYNEQFF.

Notes on this clone: The read halts 3 residues ahead of the CDR3 end, with the missing end drawn from the germline J gene. This chain joins TRBV30 and TRBJ2-2; possibly TRBD1 for D (6 bases). The ends were cut back, 4 bases at V and 7 bases at J, with 10 bases in the middle. The CDR3 has 12 residues. Per germline, CDR1 GTSNPN and CDR2 SVGIG (reference sequence). Partial CDR3 DNA: TGTGCCTGGACAGGGGACGGCGGGGAG. Translating gives CAWTGDGGE. Given in full, the CDR3 is CAWTGDGGELFF.

Concerning this clone itself: The read gets to within 3 residues of the CDR3 end, and the germline J gene fills in the rest. This chain joins TRBV20-1 and TRBJ1-5, with D perhaps TRBD1 (5 bases). V lost 3 bases to trimming and J lost 3 bases, with 15 bases between them. CDR1 is DFQATT and CDR2 is SNEGSKA in the germline V gene (reference sequence). This CDR3 comprises 15 residues. CDR3 DNA, as far as it was read: TGCAGTGCTAGGAGTCGCGGGGCCGACAATCAGCCC. Its translation is CSARSRGADNQP. The CDR3 in full is CSARSRGADNQPQHF.

As to this clone: The read is 3 residues too short to cover the CDR3 end, so that end is filled in from the germline J gene. V is TRBV18 and J is TRBJ1-2, with a tentative D call TRBD1 (6 bases). CDR3 length: 12 amino acids. From germline, CDR1 is KGHSH and CDR2 LQKENI. The covered CDR3 bases are TGTGCCAGCTCACCGACCAGGGGCGGC. Translation: CASSPTRGG. The entire CDR3 reads CASSPTRGGYTF. Full variable domain (rest looked up from reference TRBV18 and TRBJ1-2): NAGVMQNPRHLVRRRGQEARLRCSPMKGHSHVYWYRQLPEEGLKFMVYLQKENIIDESGMPKERFSAEFPKEGPSILRIQQVVRGDSAAYFCASSPTRGGYTFGSGTRLTVV.

To note about this clone: The read terminates 3 residues before the CDR3 end, so the remaining end is supplied by the germline J gene. V is TRBV19 and J is TRBJ1-2; a weak D match, TRBD1 (6 bases). Germline loops: CDR1 LNHDA, CDR2 SQIVND (reference sequence). CDR3 size: 13 residues. Partial CDR3 DNA: TGTGCCAGTAGCCTGACAGGTACTGGGGGC. It encodes CASSLTGTGG. The entire CDR3 protein reads CASSLTGTGGYTF.

As regards this clone: Read sequence stops 3 residues before the CDR3 end, and the germline J gene provides the missing end. This chain uses TRBV29-1 with TRBJ2-1; D is possibly TRBD1 (6 bases). There are 14 residues in the CDR3. The germline CDR1 and CDR2 sequences are SQVTM and ANQGSEA. Between the trimmed V and J ends, which lost 6 bases and 6 bases, there was a span of 18 bases. CDR3 DNA, as far as it was read: TGCAGCGTATCACAGGGTCTCACTCGCAATGAG. Translating gives CSVSQGLTRNE. In full, the CDR3 reads CSVSQGLTRNEQFF.

As for this clone: The missing CDR3 end, 3 residues past where the read stops, is filled in from the germline J gene. The chain employs TRBV30 and TRBJ2-1; 7 nucleotides agree with TRBD1. The V segment lost 2 bases and the J segment 3 bases; nucleotides outside the gene matches: 1. Per the germline V gene, CDR1 is GTSNPN and CDR2 is SVGIG (reference sequence). The CDR3 spans 13 residues. The CDR3 spells CAWSRDSYNEQFF. The sequenced CDR3 bases are TGTGCCTGGAGTCGGGACAGCTACAATGAG.

Points on this clone: The read terminates 3 residues before the CDR3 end, so the remaining end is supplied by the germline J gene. V usage is TRBV19 and J usage is TRBJ1-5; D gene ambiguous. The germline V and J ends were trimmed by 7 bases and 5 bases, with 15 bases remaining between them. Germline V lookup: CDR1 LNHDA, CDR2 SQIVND (reference sequence). CDR3 length: 14 residues. The CDR3 DNA, read in part, is TGTGCCAGTACCTTGAGTGGCCCCGATCAGCCC. It specifies CASTLSGPDQP. The full CDR3 protein is CASTLSGPDQPQHF.

With respect to this clone: The CDR3 end falls 3 residues outside the read, so it is completed with the germline J gene. The chain carries TRBV7-9 and TRBJ2-1; D may be TRBD1 (5 bases). The germline V gene has CDR1 SEHNR and CDR2 FQNEAQ (reference sequence). There are 15 residues in the CDR3. With 4 bases removed from V and 6 bases from J, the gap between germline ends came to 16 bases. This CDR3 reads CASSSGKGKPNEQFF. The sequenced CDR3 bases are TGTGCCAGCAGCTCCGGTAAGGGGAAACCCAATGAG.

On this clone: From the germline J gene comes the end of the CDR3, since the read stops 3 residues before it. The chain combines TRBV5-1 with TRBJ1-2; 8 nucleotides agree with TRBD1. Germline-derived CDR1 and CDR2 are SGHRS and YFSETQ. This CDR3 is 16 amino acids long. J was trimmed by 0 bases and V by 3 bases; bases with no gene match: 7. Partial CDR3 DNA: TGCGCCAGCAGCTCGGGACAGGCCATTTCTAACTATGGC. The encoded protein is CASSSGQAISNYG. The whole CDR3 protein reads CASSSGQAISNYGYTF.

For this clone: The read ends 3 residues shy of where the CDR3 ends; the end is completed using the germline J gene. This rearrangement joins TRBV10-3 to TRBJ2-1, with 8 nucleotides matching TRBD2. Germline CDR1 is ENHRY and CDR2 is SYGVKD. The CDR3 runs to 14 residues. V lost 4 bases to trimming and J lost 7 bases; unmatched junction nucleotides: 6. Incomplete CDR3 DNA: TGTGCCATCAGTGTAGGTGCGGGGGGAAATGAG. It codes for CAISVGAGGNE. The complete CDR3 sequence is CAISVGAGGNEQFF.

The CDR3 sequence is CASSQGPAAGGLYSTDTQYF. The part of the CDR3 DNA that was read is TGTGCCAGCAGCCAAGGCCCGGCAGCGGGGGGGCTCTATAGCACAGATACG. The genes are TRBV14 and TRBJ2-3; 10 bases line up with TRBD2. The read stops 3 residues short of the end of the CDR3; the missing end is completed from the germline J gene. Germline loops: CDR1 SGHDN, CDR2 FVKESK. V trimming: 1 base; J trimming: 0 bases; junction bases outside the gene matches: 13. This CDR3 region has 20 residues.

As regards this clone: The CDR3 end lies 3 residues beyond the end of the read and is filled in from the germline J gene. The J gene is TRBJ2-7, the V gene TRBV18; D is possibly TRBD1 (5 bases). The length of the CDR3 is 12 residues. Germline V gene lookup returns CDR1 KGHSH and CDR2 LQKENI. V lost 3 bases and J lost 5, with 8 bases in between. The part of the CDR3 DNA that was read is TGTGCCAGCTCACCTGTGGGGCACGAG. Translated: CASSPVGHE. In full, the CDR3 is CASSPVGHEQYF.

With regard to this clone: The CDR3 extends 3 residues past the end of the read, so its final part is completed from the germline J gene. This chain connects TRBV7-9 to TRBJ1-4, with D possibly matching TRBD1 (6 bases). The V and J ends lost 0 bases and 6 bases respectively, with 11 bases between them. Per the germline V gene, CDR1 is SEHNR and CDR2 is FQNEAQ (reference sequence). The length of the CDR3 is 15 residues. CDR3 in amino acids: CASSLASGGDEKLFF. The sequenced CDR3 bases are TGTGCCAGCAGCTTAGCTTCGGGGGGCGATGAAAAA.

On this clone itself: The CDR3 end falls 3 residues outside the read, so it is completed with the germline J gene. This chain connects TRBV19 to TRBJ1-2, with no clear D. The CDR3 is 13 residues long. V lost 7 bases, J lost 2 bases, and 11 bases lay in between. Germline V gene sequence: CDR1 LNHDA, CDR2 SQIVND (reference sequence). CDR3: CASTASGNYGYTF. CDR3 DNA, as far as it was read: TGTGCCAGTACGGCAAGCGGAAACTATGGC. Complete variable domain (other parts from reference TRBV19 and TRBJ1-2): DGGITQSPKYLFRKEGQNVTLSCEQNLNHDAMYWYRQDPGQGLRLIYYSQIVNDFQKGDIAEGYSVSREKKESFPLTVTSAQKNPTAFYLCASTASGNYGYTFGSGTRLTVV.